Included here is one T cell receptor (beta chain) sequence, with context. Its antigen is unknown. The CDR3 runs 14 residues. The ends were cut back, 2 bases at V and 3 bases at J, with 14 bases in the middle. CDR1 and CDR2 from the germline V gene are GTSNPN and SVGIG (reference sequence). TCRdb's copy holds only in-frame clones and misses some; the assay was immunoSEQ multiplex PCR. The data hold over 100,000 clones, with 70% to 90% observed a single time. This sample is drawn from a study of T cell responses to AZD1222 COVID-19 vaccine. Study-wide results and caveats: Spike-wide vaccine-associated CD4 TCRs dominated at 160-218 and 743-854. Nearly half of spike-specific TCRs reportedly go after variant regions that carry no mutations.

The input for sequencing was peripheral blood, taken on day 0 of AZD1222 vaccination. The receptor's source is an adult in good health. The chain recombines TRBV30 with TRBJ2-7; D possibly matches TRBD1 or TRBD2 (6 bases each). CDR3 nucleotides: TGTGCCTGGAGTACGGGGGACAAAGACTACGAGCAGTACTTC. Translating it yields CAWSTGDKDYEQYF.